This passage covers 31 T cell receptor beta chains from one sample sequenced in a study of blood T cell repertoires in COVID-19. Libraries were prepared by immunoSEQ multiplex PCR; TCRdb keeps only in-frame clonotypes and omits some of them. The sample shows over 250,000 clones, less than 90% of them seen only once. Material: peripheral blood. These receptors originate from a human donor in a cohort sampled during active COVID-19.

The genes are TRBV27 and TRBJ1-1; 8 bases align to TRBD1. Germline V lookup: CDR1 MNHEY, CDR2 SMNVEV (reference sequence). The CDR3 spans 14 residues. V gave up 5 bases and J gave up 4 bases; unmatched junction bases: 6. CDR3 loop: CASSLQGASTEAFF. The CDR3 bases are TGTGCCAGCAGTCTCCAGGGGGCCAGCACTGAAGCTTTCTTT.

The chain has TRBV29-1 and TRBJ1-5, with D tentatively TRBD1 (5 bases). The germline gives CDR1 SQVTM, CDR2 ANQGSEA. Trimming took off 3 bases at V and 2 bases at J, with 11 bases between the two ends. The CDR3 spans 14 residues. The CDR3 coding sequence is TGCAGCGTTGATGGGGGAGGCGGCAATCAGCCCCAGCATTTT. This encodes CSVDGGGGNQPQHF. Full variable domain (missing parts from reference TRBV29-1 and TRBJ1-5): SAVISQKPSRDICQRGTSLTIQCQVDSQVTMMFWYRQQPGQSLTLIATANQGSEATYESGFVIDKFPISRPNLTFSTLTVSNMSPEDSSIYLCSVDGGGGNQPQHFGDGTRLSIL.

This clone was seen ten or more times. The J gene is TRBJ2-5, the V gene TRBV18; a weak D match, TRBD2 (5 bases). CDR3 length equals 15 residues. Germline-derived CDR1 and CDR2 are KGHSH and LQKENI. Between the trimmed V and J ends, which lost 3 bases and 4 bases, there was a span of 15 bases. CDR3 loop: CASSPSPSPAETQYF. The CDR3 DNA follows: TGTGCCAGCTCACCTTCACCTAGCCCCGCAGAGACCCAGTACTTC.

To note about this clone: An end of the junction does not agree with germline; a read error may underlie this. This chain connects TRBV7-7 to TRBJ1-5; possible D gene TRBD1, 5 bases. CDR3 length equals 17 residues. Looked up from germline, CDR1 is SSHAT and CDR2 is FNYEAQ (reference sequence). CDR3 coding DNA: TGTGCTAGCAGCAAAGGGTGGCAGGGTATGAGCAATCAGCCCCAGCATTTT. Protein sequence: CASSKGWQGMSNQPQHF. The entire variable domain, with the rest obtained from reference TRBV7-7 and TRBJ1-5, is as follows: GAGVSQSPRYKVTKRGQDVTLRCDPISSHATLYWYQQALGQGPEFLTYFNYEAQPDKSGLPSDRFSAERPEGSISTLTIQRTEQRDSAMYRCASSKGWQGMSNQPQHFGDGTRLSIL.

This sequence joins TRBV5-4 and TRBJ2-3, with 9 bases lining up with TRBD2. The CDR3 loop spans 15 amino acids. Germline-derived CDR1 and CDR2 are SGHNT and YYREEE (reference sequence). With 4 bases clipped from V and 1 base from J, the junction kept 4 bases outside the gene matches. The CDR3 region has the DNA TGTGCCAGCAGCAGCCTAGCGGGACGCACAGATACGCAGTATTTT. It is translated as CASSSLAGRTDTQYF.

The rearrangement joins TRBV13 to TRBJ1-1, with a possible D match to TRBD1 (5 bases). The V gene lost 1 base and the J gene lost 10 bases, with 13 bases spanning the gap. This CDR3 is 13 amino acids long. Per germline, CDR1 PRHDT and CDR2 FYEKMQ (reference sequence). The CDR3 spells CASSLARQPVAFF. The CDR3 DNA reads as TGTGCCAGCAGCTTAGCTCGACAGCCAGTAGCTTTCTTT.

The chain couples TRBV27 to TRBJ1-6, with 9 bases that match TRBD1. Looked up from germline, CDR1 is MNHEY and CDR2 is SMNVEV (reference sequence). V dropped 3 bases and J dropped 7; count of bases not matched to a gene: 10. CDR3 length: 17 residues. CDR3 bases: TGTGCCAGCAGTTTTCTGGGACAGGGTCCCCCCAATTCACCCCTCCACTTT. It is translated as CASSFLGQGPPNSPLHF.

This chain links TRBV19 with TRBJ1-1; D not certain. Germline CDR1 reads LNHDA; CDR2 reads SQIVND (reference sequence). Between the trimmed V and J ends, which lost 7 bases and 2 bases, there was a span of 14 bases. The CDR3 runs 14 residues. The CDR3 DNA follows: TGTGCCAGTACGCCCTCATCTATTAACACTGAAGCTTTCTTT. Translating gives CASTPSSINTEAFF.

The V gene is TRBV7-2, the J gene TRBJ2-7; 10 nucleotides line up with TRBD2. With V trimmed by 6 bases and J by 4 bases, 9 bases remained unmatched. CDR3 length: 15 residues. Germline CDR1 reads SGHTA; CDR2 reads FQGNSA. DNA for the CDR3: TGTGCCAGCAGGAAGACTAGCGGGTTGTGGTACGAGCAGTACTTC. Residues: CASRKTSGLWYEQYF.

This clone was seen many times. This chain joins TRBV6-2 or TRBV6-3 and TRBJ2-2; D ambiguous. The CDR3 is 14 amino acids. V dropped 5 bases and J dropped 0 bases, with 7 bases sitting between them. Germline-derived CDR1 and CDR2 are MNHEY and SVGEGT. This CDR3 is CASSLAANTGELFF. Written as DNA, the CDR3 is TGTGCCAGCAGTCTGGCTGCGAACACCGGGGAGCTGTTTTTT.

The chain recombines TRBV7-2 with TRBJ2-7; 8 positions match TRBD2. V shed 5 bases, J shed 0 bases, and the junction held 6 bases outside the gene matches. This CDR3 contains 15 residues. Germline V gene lookup returns CDR1 SGHTA and CDR2 FQGNSA. The CDR3 here is CASSDTSGNSYEQYF. The CDR3 DNA follows: TGTGCCAGCAGCGATACTAGCGGAAACTCCTACGAGCAGTACTTC.

This chain joins TRBV6-2 or TRBV6-3 and TRBJ2-5; a possible D gene is TRBD1 (5 bases). Germline V CDR1 and CDR2: MNHEY, SVGEGT. Trimming shortened V by 0 bases and J by 3 bases, and 14 bases separated the two germline ends. The length of the CDR3 is 16 residues. The CDR3 DNA follows: TGTGCCAGCAGTTACTCGATTGCTCCGACAGAAGAGACCCAGTACTTC. Residues: CASSYSIAPTEETQYF.

The CDR3 loop reads CAWSQSSNQPQHF. The CDR3 DNA reads TGTGCCTGGAGTCAGTCGAGCAATCAGCCCCAGCATTTT. This chain connects TRBV30 to TRBJ1-5; no clear D gene. From germline, CDR1 is GTSNPN and CDR2 SVGIG (reference sequence). V was pared by 2 bases and J by 1 base, with 6 bases between. This CDR3 has 13 amino acids.

The rearrangement joins TRBV5-5 to TRBJ1-1, with 8 bases lining up with TRBD1. The CDR3 has 13 residues. The trim removed 4 bases at V and 6 bases at J, leaving 5 bases unmatched. CDR1 is SGHKS and CDR2 is YYEKEE in the germline V gene (reference sequence). The CDR3 sequence is CASSKQGVAEAFF. The CDR3 nucleotides are TGTGCCAGCAGCAAACAGGGGGTCGCTGAAGCTTTCTTT.

This clone was seen a single time. The CDR3: CASSYSPSRSELFF. The CDR3 DNA is TGTGCCAGCAGTTACTCGCCCTCTCGGTCTGAGCTGTTTTTT. V and J are TRBV6-6 and TRBJ2-2; D is ambiguous. V lost 0 bases and J lost 11, with 13 bases in between. The germline gives CDR1 MNHNY, CDR2 SVGAGI (reference sequence). The CDR3 loop spans 14 amino acids.

This clone was detected a few times. This sequence joins TRBV27 and TRBJ2-7, with 7 nucleotides matching TRBD1. Germline CDR1 MNHEY, CDR2 SMNVEV (reference sequence). The CDR3 has 15 residues. V dropped 6 bases and J dropped 2; count of bases not matched to a gene: 10. The CDR3 spells CASRSWGQSPYEQYF. The DNA for the CDR3 is TGTGCCAGCAGATCCTGGGGACAGTCCCCCTACGAGCAGTACTTC.

CDR3 coding DNA: TGTGCCATCAGTGAGTCGTTAGGAGGGGATACGCAGTATTTT. Its protein product is CAISESLGGDTQYF. The V gene is TRBV10-3, the J gene TRBJ2-3, with a possible D match to TRBD2 (6 bases). Trimming stripped 0 bases from V and 6 bases from J, with 10 bases between. Per germline, CDR1 ENHRY and CDR2 SYGVKD. The CDR3 contains 14 residues.

Concerning this clone itself: One end of the junction fails to match germline, which may point to a read error. This chain uses TRBV27 with TRBJ1-1; weak D call: TRBD1 (5 bases). This CDR3 comprises 15 residues. Germline V gene lookup returns CDR1 MNHEY and CDR2 SMNVEV (reference sequence). CDR3 protein: CASSSRQLRNTEAFF. In DNA, the CDR3 is TGTGCCAGCAGTTCCCGACAGCTTCGTAACACGGAAGCTTTCTTT.

This chain uses TRBV4-1 with TRBJ2-3; D not certain. The CDR3 spans 15 residues. V lost 0 bases and J 1 base, leaving 8 bases between the germline ends. The germline V gene encodes CDR1 MGHRA and CDR2 YSYEKL. The CDR3 bases are TGCGCCAGCAGCCAAGAGGCTAGGCGCACAGATACGCAGTATTTT. Translating it yields CASSQEARRTDTQYF.

This sequence joins TRBV5-1 and TRBJ1-3; TRBD1 aligns across 7 bases. J was trimmed by 7 bases and V by 4 bases; bases with no gene match: 8. Germline V gives CDR1 SGHRS, CDR2 YFSETQ. The CDR3 spans 14 residues. CDR3 amino acids: CASSPGQVANTIYF. For the CDR3, the DNA is TGCGCCAGCAGCCCAGGACAGGTCGCGAACACCATATATTTT.

The chain joins TRBV25-1 to TRBJ1-1, with 7 bases that match TRBD1. V gave up 9 bases and J gave up 3 bases; unmatched junction bases: 4. The CDR3 length is 12 residues. Germline lookup yields CDR1 MGHDK and CDR2 SYGVNS. Written as DNA, the CDR3 is TGTGCCAGTACTGACAGGGACACTGAAGCTTTCTTT. Residues: CASTDRDTEAFF. Full variable domain (missing parts from reference TRBV25-1 and TRBJ1-1): EADIYQTPRYLVIGTGKKITLECSQTMGHDKMYWYQQDPGMELHLIHYSYGVNSTEKGDLSSESTVSRIRTEHFPLTLESARPSHTSQYLCASTDRDTEAFFGQGTRLTVV.

This chain links TRBV6-5 with TRBJ2-2, with D maybe TRBD1 (6 bases). CDR1 is MNHEY, CDR2 SVGAGI, per germline. V was trimmed by 0 bases and J by 8 bases, leaving 10 bases between them. This CDR3 has 14 amino acids. For the CDR3, the DNA is TGTGCCAGCAGTTACTCGGGGGCGTGGGGGGAGCTGTTTTTT. This gives the protein CASSYSGAWGELFF.

The genes are TRBV5-6 and TRBJ1-1; no reliable D call. The CDR3 sequence is 14 residues long. The germline V and J ends were trimmed by 0 bases and 4 bases, with 10 bases remaining between them. In germline, CDR1 is SGHDT, CDR2 YYEEEE. CDR3 loop: CASSLGRRSTEAFF. In DNA, the CDR3 is TGTGCCAGCAGCTTGGGTCGGCGGAGCACTGAAGCTTTCTTT. Supplemented by reference TRBV5-6 and TRBJ1-1, the full variable domain reads DAGVTQSPTHLIKTRGQQVTLRCSPKSGHDTVSWYQQALGQGPQFIFQYYEEEERQRGNFPDRFSGHQFPNYSSELNVNALLLGDSALYLCASSLGRRSTEAFFGQGTRLTVV.

V and J are TRBV7-9 and TRBJ2-1; 7 nucleotides match TRBD2. The CDR3 totals 17 residues. CDR1 is SEHNR, CDR2 FQNEAQ, per germline (reference sequence). V gave up 0 bases and J gave up 4 bases; unmatched junction bases: 9. CDR3: CASSLAGGPLSYNEQFF. The CDR3 DNA reads as TGTGCCAGCAGCTTAGCGGGAGGGCCGTTATCGTACAATGAGCAGTTCTTC.

The chain couples TRBV27 to TRBJ2-1, with 8 bases identical to TRBD1. CDR3 length: 15 residues. V lost 2 bases to trimming and J lost 1 base; unmatched junction nucleotides: 1. Germline lookup yields CDR1 MNHEY and CDR2 SMNVEV (reference sequence). The CDR3 bases are TGTGCCAGCAGTTTAAGACAGGGGTCCTACAATGAGCAGTTCTTC. Its protein product is CASSLRQGSYNEQFF.

With regard to this clone: Other DNA sequences of this sample code for an identical CDR3. This chain joins TRBV9 and TRBJ2-7, with TRBD2 identical over 9 bases. The V and J ends lost 2 bases and 2 bases, in that order; junction bases with no gene match: 2. This CDR3 comprises 14 residues. Germline V gives CDR1 SGDLS, CDR2 YYNGEE. The CDR3 coding sequence is TGTGCCAGCAGCGTGACTAGCGGAACCTACGAGCAGTACTTC. Protein sequence: CASSVTSGTYEQYF.

The chain couples TRBV5-4 to TRBJ2-1; weak D call: TRBD1 (5 bases). The V end was cut by 0 bases, the J end by 5 bases, with 15 bases between. Germline V gives CDR1 SGHNT, CDR2 YYREEE (reference sequence). The CDR3 contains 16 residues. CDR3 in DNA: TGTGCCAGCAGCTTGGTAGGGAATGCAGGGAACAATGAGCAGTTCTTC. It encodes CASSLVGNAGNNEQFF.

A single count supports this clone. V and J are TRBV7-9 and TRBJ1-5; 8 bases match TRBD1. The CDR3 loop spans 14 amino acids. J lost 5 bases, V lost 2 bases, and 2 bases had no gene match. CDR1 SEHNR and CDR2 FQNEAQ come from the germline V gene (reference sequence). The CDR3 sequence: CASSLSGGYQPQHF. The CDR3 DNA follows: TGTGCCAGCAGCTTATCAGGGGGCTATCAGCCCCAGCATTTT.

The J gene is TRBJ2-1, the V gene TRBV24-1; the match to TRBD2 covers 9 bases. Germline V gene sequence: CDR1 KGHDR, CDR2 SFDVKD. This CDR3 region has 18 residues. The trim removed 3 bases at V and 7 bases at J, leaving 15 bases unmatched. CDR3: CATSDPGSGTSHTNEQFF. The CDR3 nucleotides read TGTGCCACCAGTGATCCCGGTTCCGGGACTAGCCATACAAATGAGCAGTTCTTC.

The chain links TRBV19 to TRBJ1-5, with D tentatively TRBD1 (5 bases). Trimming cost V 0 bases and J 6 bases, with 6 bases left between them. There are 13 residues in the CDR3. Per the germline V gene, CDR1 is LNHDA and CDR2 is SQIVND (reference sequence). CDR3 DNA: TGTGCCAGTAGTATAGAAAGGGGTCAGCCCCAGCATTTT. Its protein product is CASSIERGQPQHF.

This rearrangement joins TRBV16 to TRBJ2-2; D may be TRBD1 (6 bases). In germline, CDR1 is KGHSY, CDR2 FQNENV. The ends were cut back, 4 bases at V and 7 bases at J, with 19 bases in the middle. This CDR3 is 16 amino acids long. CDR3 amino acids: CASSLKRREQGGELFF. For the CDR3, the DNA is TGTGCCAGCAGCCTAAAACGGCGAGAACAGGGCGGGGAGCTGTTTTTT.